A single TCR beta chain is shown here with its context. There is no known antigen for this receptor. No base-level quality is on record; no much larger clone is a single base apart. Participants in the prospective study were enrolled through a virtual design, were aged 18 to 89 years, and lived in approximately 25 United States geographic areas. To assign participants to cohorts, the prospective study relied on clinical history that participants themselves reported in a screening survey and a study questionnaire. In the prospective study, mobile phlebotomists collected whole blood, serum and a nasopharyngeal or oropharyngeal swab from each participant. Participants in the prospective study had the option to provide additional blood draws and questionnaires over a roughly two-month period. Before DNA extraction, prospective study blood samples were shipped either frozen or at room temperature. This specimen belongs to a study of blood T cell repertoires in COVID-19 (dated by TCRdb to 2020 to 2021). Background for the entire study: Samples from collaborators originated in the United States, Italy and Spain and spanned both the acute and convalescent phases of COVID-19. HLA class I and class II types, where available, came from metadata supplied by the sample provider rather than from assay-based typing. The samples were drawn from the first 160 participants of the ongoing ImmuneRACE study and from over 950 subjects provided by 6 global collaborators. Nearly every sample came with metadata listing a de-identified subject ID, COVID-19 status, age in years and sex. A freely available public database, intended as a resource for researchers studying the immune response to SARS-CoV-2, is where the repertoires were released. The material from the prospective study consisted of cDNA or gDNA derived from T cells, B-cell-depleted T cells, or PBMCs. The dataset comprised deeply sampled blood TCRbeta repertoires from subjects exposed to, actively infected with, or recovered from COVID-19.

The full study reports these points: How much clinical and demographic metadata was included differed by source and by participant, and the metadata was provided uncurated.

TCRbeta CDR3 regions were amplified from genomic DNA by means of the immunoSEQ Assay, a bias-controlled multiplex PCR. The paper's processing steps were these. The number of nucleated cells in each sample was estimated by amplification of reference gene primers within the assay. To quantify the absolute abundance of each unique TCRbeta CDR3 rearrangement, sequence reads were collapsed and filtered. For each sample, productive Simpson clonality was calculated by taking the square root of Simpson's diversity index across productive rearrangements. Sourced from immuneACCESS, this table was stored by TCRdb with only in-frame sequences that have V and J called. A share of the clones is absent; for the studies checked, an unresolved V gene accounts for under half, and the remainder has no known explanation. V and J calls and clone size are copied from that table; D and trimming were computed from the DNA. The sample table contains around 340,000 clones; only one count was recorded for 86% of them. Of the sample, around 4% is held by the ten largest clones.

Sample: PBMCs or T cells enriched from blood (not recorded which). The sequence derives from a middle-aged woman with acute COVID-19.

The DNA is TGTGCCAGCAGCTCGGTTAACTATGGCTACACCTTC. Its protein product is CASSSVNYGYTF. The chain uses TRBV7-9 and TRBJ1-2; no D gene can be assigned with confidence. The CDR3 runs 12 amino acids, cysteine and phenylalanine included. The entry retains the CDR3 DNA only, 36 bases that are in frame from base 1. V is pared back by 4 bases and J by 1 base, with 4 bases lying between the germline termini. CDR1 and CDR2 were assigned from the germline V gene (reference sequence) as SEHNR and FQNEAQ.